This TCR beta chain was recorded in a study of blood T cell repertoires in COVID-19. Study in general: Sites in the United States, Italy and Spain provided acute and convalescent COVID-19 samples. Sources were T cells, B-cell-depleted T cells, or PBMCs; the material itself was cDNA or gDNA.

Original handling: Estimation of nucleated cell counts relied on the amplification of reference gene primers. Produced via immunoSEQ multiplex PCR; TCRdb's table is partial and in-frame only. V, J and clone size derive from that table, while D and trimming were established from the DNA sequence. The sample has 200,000 to 300,000 clones, around four fifths seen once; the top ten hold under 5%. This sequence originates from a man aged 55-75 years with acute or convalescent COVID-19. The sample consisted of peripheral blood.

CDR3 nucleotides: TGTGCCTGGAGTGCTAGCGGGGGGCGGGAGACCCAGTACTTC. This encodes CAWSASGGRETQYF. The V and J genes are TRBV30 and TRBJ2-5, with 11 nucleotides matching TRBD2. V shed 1 base and J 5 bases; nucleotides not matched to a gene: 3. This CDR3 region has 14 residues. The germline CDR1 and CDR2 sequences are GTSNPN and SVGIG (reference sequence). Looking up the rest from reference TRBV30 and TRBJ2-5 gives the full variable domain: SQTIHQWPATLVQPVGSPLSLECTVEGTSNPNLYWYRQAAGRGLQLLFYSVGIGQISSEVPQNLSASRPQDRQFILSSKKLLLSDSGFYLCAWSASGGRETQYFGPGTRLLVL.